These 22 T cell receptor beta chains came from one sample sequenced in a study of blood T cells in healthy people across ages. Using a J-beta primer mix together with a sample-barcoded 5' primer, a second PCR was run for roughly 7 to 12 cycles. Using its own MiXCR run on the 5' RACE reads, TCRdb lists one record per CDR3 protein. Among 1.5 million to 1.9 million distinct CDR3 sequences listed, roughly 43% were seen once. The specimen sequenced was blood. The origin of the receptors is a young woman in good health.

This chain links TRBV18 with TRBJ2-5; D is unclear. The CDR3 consists of 14 residues. V lost 3 bases to trimming and J lost 0 bases, with 8 bases between them. Germline V gives CDR1 KGHSH, CDR2 LQKENI. CDR3 in amino acids: CASSPTDDQETQYF. In nucleotides, the CDR3 is TGTGCCAGCTCACCGACGGACGACCAAGAGACCCAGTACTTC.

This sequence joins TRBV10-3 and TRBJ2-3; 11 nucleotides agree with TRBD2. CDR1 is ENHRY and CDR2 is SYGVKD in the germline V gene. The CDR3 extends over 18 amino acids. With 3 bases clipped from V and 0 bases from J, the junction kept 8 bases outside the gene matches. CDR3 sequence reads: CAISDPGLAAASTDTQYF. CDR3 nucleotides: TGTGCCATCAGTGACCCGGGACTAGCGGCCGCTAGCACAGATACGCAGTATTTT.

The V call is TRBV28, the J call TRBJ2-4; D possibly corresponds to TRBD2 (6 bases). The V and J ends lost 5 bases and 0 bases respectively, with 14 bases between them. The CDR3 sequence is 16 residues long. Germline V gene data show CDR1 as MDHEN and CDR2 as SYDVKM. The CDR3 coding sequence is TGTGCCAGCAGTACCAGGGACTGGTTAGCCAAAAACATTCAGTACTTC. It codes for CASSTRDWLAKNIQYF.

This clonotype was observed a handful of times. The chain carries TRBV5-1 and TRBJ2-3; TRBD1 matches 7 bases. This CDR3 is 16 amino acids long. The V gene end was trimmed by 1 base and the J gene end by 2 bases; junction bases not matched to a gene: 7. Germline assignment: CDR1 SGHRS and CDR2 YFSETQ. CDR3 bases: TGCGCCAGCAGCTTGCTTGAGGGACAGATCACAGATACGCAGTATTTT. Amino acids: CASSLLEGQITDTQYF.

The CDR3 here is CASSQVGDYPGGKNIQYF. For the CDR3, the DNA is TGCGCCAGCAGCCAAGTTGGGGACTACCCGGGAGGCAAAAACATTCAGTACTTC. The chain is built from TRBV4-3 and TRBJ2-4; the match to TRBD2 covers 7 bases. With V trimmed by 1 base and J by 3 bases, 12 bases remained unmatched. Germline V gives CDR1 LGHNA, CDR2 YSLEER. The CDR3 has 18 residues.

In its sample, this clonotype was seen many times. The chain carries TRBV27 and TRBJ2-7, with no clear D. The CDR3 covers 13 residues. Germline lookup yields CDR1 MNHEY and CDR2 SMNVEV (reference sequence). V lost 2 bases and J lost 4, with 9 bases in between. CDR3 amino acids: CASSLLRGYEQYF. The CDR3 bases are TGTGCCAGCAGTTTACTCCGAGGATACGAGCAGTACTTC.

This clonotype was counted once. The J gene is TRBJ1-1, the V gene TRBV28; D ambiguous. CDR3 length: 13 residues. Deletions cut 7 bases from V and 3 bases from J, with 12 bases between. CDR1 and CDR2 (germline): MDHEN, SYDVKM. CDR3 region: CASTSTSDTEAFF. In DNA form, the CDR3 reads TGTGCCAGCACTAGCACGTCGGACACTGAAGCTTTCTTT.

The rearrangement links TRBV11-2 to TRBJ2-3; TRBD2 matches at 8 bases. Trimming removed 0 bases from V and 2 bases from J; junction bases left unmatched: 7. The germline V gene has CDR1 SGHAT and CDR2 FQNNGV. The CDR3 consists of 17 residues. The CDR3 region is CASSLDLTSGNTDTQYF. CDR3 nucleotides: TGTGCCAGCAGCTTAGATCTCACTAGCGGAAACACAGATACGCAGTATTTT. Full variable domain (missing parts from reference TRBV11-2 and TRBJ2-3): EAGVAQSPRYKIIEKRQSVAFWCNPISGHATLYWYQQILGQGPKLLIQFQNNGVVDDSQLPKDRFSAERLKGVDSTLKIQPAKLEDSAVYLCASSLDLTSGNTDTQYFGPGTRLTVL.

This clonotype showed up just a few times. This chain connects TRBV2 to TRBJ1-5, with D uncertain. The CDR3 runs to 12 residues. CDR1 and CDR2 from the germline V gene are SNHLY and FYNNEI. Between the trimmed V and J ends, which lost 6 bases and 6 bases, there was a span of 9 bases. In nucleotides, the CDR3 is TGTGCCAGCAGCGATAGTAGTCAGCCCCAGCATTTT. It encodes CASSDSSQPQHF.

The V and J genes are TRBV4-1 and TRBJ1-5; D remains unclear. V was pared by 0 bases and J by 7 bases, with 10 bases between. Germline CDR1 reads MGHRA; CDR2 reads YSYEKL. This CDR3 has 14 residues. CDR3 residues: CASSQDLEGQPQHF. As DNA, the CDR3 is TGCGCCAGCAGCCAAGATCTAGAAGGACAGCCCCAGCATTTT.

As to this clonotype: Since a much larger clone is just one base distant, this may be a read error. The CDR3 loop reads CVAGTFLNEQFF. Here the CDR3 DNA reads TGTGTAGCCGGGACGTTTCTCAATGAGCAGTTCTTC. This chain joins TRBV7-2 and TRBJ2-1, with D perhaps TRBD1 or TRBD2 (5 bases each). In germline, CDR1 is SGHTA, CDR2 FQGNSA. The CDR3 contains 12 residues.

This clonotype was counted a single time. V gene TRBV20-1 combines with J gene TRBJ2-1, with 7 nucleotides matching TRBD1. V shed 3 bases and J 2 bases; nucleotides not matched to a gene: 7. CDR3 length equals 15 residues. The germline gives CDR1 DFQATT, CDR2 SNEGSKA (reference sequence). CDR3 protein: CSASRQGQPYNEQFF. Written as DNA, the CDR3 is TGCAGTGCTAGTAGACAGGGACAACCCTACAATGAGCAGTTCTTC.

This clonotype was counted many times. V usage is TRBV12-3 or TRBV12-4 and J usage is TRBJ2-7; 12 bases line up with TRBD2. V dropped 4 bases and J dropped 1; count of bases not matched to a gene: 5. This CDR3 has 16 residues. The CDR3 DNA sequence: TGTGCCAGCAGTTCGACTAGCGGGAGTGGATCCTACGAGCAGTACTTC. Translation gives CASSSTSGSGSYEQYF.

This clonotype was seen a few times. The chain links TRBV24-1 to TRBJ2-5; D tentatively fits TRBD1 or TRBD2 (7 bases each). The V end was cut by 4 bases, the J end by 4 bases, with 15 bases between. CDR1 is KGHDR, CDR2 SFDVKD, per germline. The CDR3 length is 15 residues. CDR3 sequence (DNA): TGTGCCACCAGTGACCCCAGGGGGGGTGGAGAGACCCAGTACTTC. The encoded protein is CATSDPRGGGETQYF.

This clonotype occurred once. The chain uses TRBV6-5 and TRBJ1-1, with a weak D call TRBD1 (5 bases). Germline CDR1 MNHEY, CDR2 SVGAGI. V was cut by 5 bases and J by 1 base, with 14 bases left in between. CDR3 length equals 15 residues. For the CDR3, the DNA is TGTGCCAGCAGTAAGGCCGGGACGCAGAACACTGAAGCTTTCTTT. It translates to CASSKAGTQNTEAFF.

This clonotype was detected only a few times. The rearrangement links TRBV4-2 to TRBJ2-5, with a weak D call TRBD1 (6 bases). The CDR3 consists of 14 residues. The V gene lost 3 bases and the J gene lost 2 bases, with 10 bases spanning the gap. In germline, CDR1 is LGHNA, CDR2 YNFKEQ. The CDR3 sequence is CASSQKQGQETQYF. The CDR3 DNA follows: TGTGCCAGCAGCCAGAAACAGGGACAAGAGACCCAGTACTTC.

This clonotype has a handful of counts. The chain links TRBV14 to TRBJ1-2; 8 bases are shared with TRBD1. Germline V lookup: CDR1 SGHDN, CDR2 FVKESK. The CDR3 totals 14 residues. V gave up 1 base and J gave up 4 bases; unmatched junction bases: 2. The CDR3 DNA follows: TGTGCCAGCAGCCAAGTCGACAGGGGCTATGGCTACACCTTC. The encoded protein is CASSQVDRGYGYTF.

The chain joins TRBV4-2 to TRBJ2-1, with 10 bases identical to TRBD2. Germline assignment: CDR1 LGHNA and CDR2 YNFKEQ. V shed 0 bases, J shed 15 bases, and the junction held 20 bases outside the gene matches. The CDR3 consists of 18 residues. The CDR3 nucleotides read TGTGCCAGCAGCCAAGAGGTGGGCAGCCGGGTGCTAGCGGGAGAGGGGTTCTTC. Translating gives CASSQEVGSRVLAGEGFF.

This clonotype has ten or more counts. This sequence joins TRBV12-3 or TRBV12-4 and TRBJ2-1; a weak D match, TRBD1 (6 bases). The CDR3 runs 15 residues. Between the trimmed V and J ends, which lost 2 bases and 0 bases, there was a span of 8 bases. In nucleotides, the CDR3 is TGTGCCAGCAGTTTAAGGGGGAGCTCCTACAATGAGCAGTTCTTC. Translating gives CASSLRGSSYNEQFF.

The J gene is TRBJ2-1, the V gene TRBV6-5, with 8 bases identical to TRBD2. The CDR3 covers 15 residues. J was trimmed by 1 base and V by 10 bases; bases with no gene match: 9. Germline V gene lookup returns CDR1 MNHEY and CDR2 SVGAGI. Here the CDR3 DNA reads TGTGCCAACAGGAGGACTAGCCTATCCTACAATGAGCAGTTCTTC. Residues: CANRRTSLSYNEQFF.

V is TRBV29-1 and J is TRBJ2-7, with 9 bases identical to TRBD1. Germline V gene data show CDR1 as SQVTM and CDR2 as ANQGSEA. This CDR3 has 17 amino acids. The trim removed 7 bases at V and 0 bases at J, leaving 16 bases unmatched. CDR3 nucleotides: TGCAGCGCCCTCAGGGTCCCGGGACAGGGAATCTCCTACGAGCAGTACTTC. Protein sequence: CSALRVPGQGISYEQYF.

The chain links TRBV30 to TRBJ2-1; TRBD2 aligns across 9 bases. This CDR3 is 14 amino acids long. The germline V gene has CDR1 GTSNPN and CDR2 SVGIG (reference sequence). The V segment lost 0 bases and the J segment 7 bases; nucleotides outside the gene matches: 4. For the CDR3, the DNA is TGTGCCTGGAGTGTACTAGCGGGCGTAAATGAGCAGTTCTTC. Translating it yields CAWSVLAGVNEQFF.